This T cell receptor (beta chain) was captured in a study of tissue T cells after allogeneic stem cell transplantation. Study observations and caveats: Shared clones across patients were few; motif clustering revealed tissue-specific shared signatures.

Measured with immunoSEQ multiplex PCR; TCRdb has only the in-frame clones, and not every one. The data hold 48,000 or so clones, with over 65% observed a single time. A note on this clone: Its target is unknown. Gene names and germline match the mouse.

The sequenced sample was sorted cells pooled from one or two spleens. The source of this sequence is a pool of C57BL/6 mice in good health.

The CDR3 loop reads CASSDPGQGAGEQYF. The CDR3 bases that were read are TGTGCCAGCAGTGATCCCGGACAGGGGGCGGGTGAACAGTAC. The rearrangement uses TRBV13-1 and TRBJ2-7, with TRBD1 matching over 11 bases. The read ends 1 residue early relative to the CDR3; the germline J gene fills the gap. Germline CDR1 is NSHNY and CDR2 is SYGAGN. V lost 1 base to trimming and J lost 6 bases; unmatched junction nucleotides: 6. The CDR3 loop spans 15 amino acids.